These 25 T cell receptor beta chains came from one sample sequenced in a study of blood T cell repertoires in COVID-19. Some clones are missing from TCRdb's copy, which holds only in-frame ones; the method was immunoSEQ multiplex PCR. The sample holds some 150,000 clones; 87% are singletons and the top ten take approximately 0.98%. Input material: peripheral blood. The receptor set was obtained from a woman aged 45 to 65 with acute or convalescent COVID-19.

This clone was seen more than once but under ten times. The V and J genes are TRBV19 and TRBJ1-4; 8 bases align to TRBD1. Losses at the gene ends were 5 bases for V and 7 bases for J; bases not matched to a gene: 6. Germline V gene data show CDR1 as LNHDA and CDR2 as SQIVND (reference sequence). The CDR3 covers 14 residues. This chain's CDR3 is CASSSGGGPEKLFF. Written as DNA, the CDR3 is TGTGCCAGTAGTTCAGGGGGCGGCCCTGAAAAACTGTTTTTT.

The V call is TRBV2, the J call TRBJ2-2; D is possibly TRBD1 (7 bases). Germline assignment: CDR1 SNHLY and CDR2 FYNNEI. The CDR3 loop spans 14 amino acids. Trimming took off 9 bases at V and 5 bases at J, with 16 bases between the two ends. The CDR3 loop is CARRQGGETGELFF. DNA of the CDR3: TGTGCCAGACGACAGGGAGGAGAGACCGGGGAGCTGTTTTTT.

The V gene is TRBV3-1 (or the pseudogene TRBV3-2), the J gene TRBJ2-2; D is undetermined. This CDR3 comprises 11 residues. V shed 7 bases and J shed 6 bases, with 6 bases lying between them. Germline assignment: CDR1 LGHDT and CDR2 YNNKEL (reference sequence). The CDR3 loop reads CASTVSGELFF. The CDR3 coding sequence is TGTGCCAGCACAGTTTCCGGGGAGCTGTTTTTT.

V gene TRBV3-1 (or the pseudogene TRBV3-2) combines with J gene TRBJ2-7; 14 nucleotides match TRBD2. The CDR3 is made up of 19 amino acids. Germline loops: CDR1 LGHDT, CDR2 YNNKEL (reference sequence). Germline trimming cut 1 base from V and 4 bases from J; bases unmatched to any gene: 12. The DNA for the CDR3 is TGTGCCAGCAGCCAAGTTATGGGACCGGGACTAGCGGGGGAGTACGAGCAGTACTTC. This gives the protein CASSQVMGPGLAGEYEQYF.

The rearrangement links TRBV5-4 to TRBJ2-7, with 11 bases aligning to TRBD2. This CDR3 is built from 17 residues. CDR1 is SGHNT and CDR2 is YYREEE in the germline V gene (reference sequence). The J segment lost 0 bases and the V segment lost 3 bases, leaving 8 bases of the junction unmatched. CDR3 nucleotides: TGTGCCAGCAGCTGGCCGGGACTAGCGGATAACTCCTACGAGCAGTACTTC. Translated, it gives CASSWPGLADNSYEQYF. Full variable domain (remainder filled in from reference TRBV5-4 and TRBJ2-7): ETGVTQSPTHLIKTRGQQVTLRCSSQSGHNTVSWYQQALGQGPQFIFQYYREEENGRGNFPPRFSGLQFPNYSSELNVNALELDDSALYLCASSWPGLADNSYEQYFGPGTRLTVT.

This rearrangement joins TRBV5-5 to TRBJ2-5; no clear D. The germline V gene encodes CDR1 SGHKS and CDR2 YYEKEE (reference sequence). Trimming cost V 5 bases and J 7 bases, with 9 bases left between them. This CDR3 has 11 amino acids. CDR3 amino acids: CASRDPGTQYF. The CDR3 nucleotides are TGTGCCAGCAGGGATCCAGGGACCCAGTACTTC.

As DNA, the CDR3 is TGTGCCAGCGGGACAGGGGGTTATAATTCACCCCTCCACTTT. Translated: CASGTGGYNSPLHF. The V call is TRBV27, the J call TRBJ1-6; 11 bases agree with TRBD1. V was pared by 8 bases and J by 4 bases, with 1 base of the junction left unmatched. Germline loops: CDR1 MNHEY, CDR2 SMNVEV (reference sequence). The CDR3 length is 14 residues.

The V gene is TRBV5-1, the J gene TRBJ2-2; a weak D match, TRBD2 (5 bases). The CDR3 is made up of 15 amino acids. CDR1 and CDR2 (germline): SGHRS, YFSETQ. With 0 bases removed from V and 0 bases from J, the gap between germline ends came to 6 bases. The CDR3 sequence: CASSLAGTNTGELFF. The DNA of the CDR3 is TGCGCCAGCAGCTTGGCGGGGACGAACACCGGGGAGCTGTTTTTT.

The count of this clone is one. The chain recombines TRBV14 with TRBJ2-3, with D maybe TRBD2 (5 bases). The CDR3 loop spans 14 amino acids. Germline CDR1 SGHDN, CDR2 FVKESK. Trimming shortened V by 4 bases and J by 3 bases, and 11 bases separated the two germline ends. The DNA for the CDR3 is TGTGCCAGCAGCCTACTAGGTCTAACAGATACGCAGTATTTT. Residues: CASSLLGLTDTQYF.

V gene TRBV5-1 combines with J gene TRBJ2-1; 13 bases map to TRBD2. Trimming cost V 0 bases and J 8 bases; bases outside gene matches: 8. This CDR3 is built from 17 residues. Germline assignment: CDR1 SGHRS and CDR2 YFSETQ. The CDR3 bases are TGCGCCAGCAGCTTGGTTTTCGGGACTAGCGGGATCGATGAGCAGTTCTTC. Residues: CASSLVFGTSGIDEQFF.

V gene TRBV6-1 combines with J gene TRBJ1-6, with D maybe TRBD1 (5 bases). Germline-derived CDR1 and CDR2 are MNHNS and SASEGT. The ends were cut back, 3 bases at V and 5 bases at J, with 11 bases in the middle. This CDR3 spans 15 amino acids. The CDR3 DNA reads TGTGCCAGCAGTGATGCCGGGGGTAATAATTCACCCCTCCACTTT. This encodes CASSDAGGNNSPLHF.

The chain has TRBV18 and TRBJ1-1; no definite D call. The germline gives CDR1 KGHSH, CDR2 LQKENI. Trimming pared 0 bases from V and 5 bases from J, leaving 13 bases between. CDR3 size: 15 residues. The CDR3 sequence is CASSPPGRLETEAFF. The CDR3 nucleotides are TGTGCCAGCTCACCACCAGGGAGACTGGAGACTGAAGCTTTCTTT.

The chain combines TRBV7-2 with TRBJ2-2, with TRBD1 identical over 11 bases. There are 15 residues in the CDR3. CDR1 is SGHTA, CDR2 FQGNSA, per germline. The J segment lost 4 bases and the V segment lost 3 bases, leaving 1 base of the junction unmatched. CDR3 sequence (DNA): TGTGCCAGCAGCTTTGGACAGGGGGCCACCGGGGAGCTGTTTTTT. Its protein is CASSFGQGATGELFF.

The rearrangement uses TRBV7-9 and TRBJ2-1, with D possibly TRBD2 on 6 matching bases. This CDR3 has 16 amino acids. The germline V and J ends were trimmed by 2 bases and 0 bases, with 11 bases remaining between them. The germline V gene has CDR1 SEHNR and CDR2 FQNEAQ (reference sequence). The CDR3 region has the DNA TGTGCCAGCAGCTTAAATTTGGGGGGCTCCTACAATGAGCAGTTCTTC. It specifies CASSLNLGGSYNEQFF.

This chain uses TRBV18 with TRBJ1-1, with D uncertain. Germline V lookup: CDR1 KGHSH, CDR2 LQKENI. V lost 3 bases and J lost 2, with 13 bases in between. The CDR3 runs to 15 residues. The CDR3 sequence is CASSPSTGENTEAFF. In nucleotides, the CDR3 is TGTGCCAGCTCACCCTCCACCGGGGAAAACACTGAAGCTTTCTTT.

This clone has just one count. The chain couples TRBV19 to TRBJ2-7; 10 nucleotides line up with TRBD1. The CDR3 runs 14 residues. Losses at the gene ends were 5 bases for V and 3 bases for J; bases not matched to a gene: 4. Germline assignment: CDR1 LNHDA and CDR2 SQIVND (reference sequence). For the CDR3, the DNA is TGTGCCAGTAGTGGACAGGGGGAGTTCTACGAGCAGTACTTC. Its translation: CASSGQGEFYEQYF.

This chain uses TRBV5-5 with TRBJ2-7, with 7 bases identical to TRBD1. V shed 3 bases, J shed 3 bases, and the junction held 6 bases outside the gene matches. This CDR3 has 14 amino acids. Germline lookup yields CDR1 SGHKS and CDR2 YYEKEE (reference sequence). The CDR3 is CASSSPGQLYEQYF. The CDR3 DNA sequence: TGTGCCAGCAGCTCTCCGGGACAGCTCTACGAGCAGTACTTC.

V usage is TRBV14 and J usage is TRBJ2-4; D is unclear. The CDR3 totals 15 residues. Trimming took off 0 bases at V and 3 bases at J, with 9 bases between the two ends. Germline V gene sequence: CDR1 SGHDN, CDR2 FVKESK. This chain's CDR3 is CASSQDSQIKNIQYF. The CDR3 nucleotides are TGTGCCAGCAGCCAAGATTCACAGATCAAAAACATTCAGTACTTC.

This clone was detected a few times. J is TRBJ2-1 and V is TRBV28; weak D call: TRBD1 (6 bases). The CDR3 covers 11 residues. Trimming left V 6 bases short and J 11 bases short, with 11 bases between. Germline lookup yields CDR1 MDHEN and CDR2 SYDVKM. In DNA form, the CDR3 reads TGTGCCAGCAGCTGGGGACACCAGCAGTTCTTC. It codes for CASSWGHQQFF.

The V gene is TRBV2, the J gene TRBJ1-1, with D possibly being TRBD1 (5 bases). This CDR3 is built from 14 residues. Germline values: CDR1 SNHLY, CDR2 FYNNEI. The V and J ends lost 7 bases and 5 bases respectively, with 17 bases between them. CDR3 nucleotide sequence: TGTGCCAGCACCGGGGATGGGGGGAGGACTGAAGCTTTCTTT. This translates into CASTGDGGRTEAFF.

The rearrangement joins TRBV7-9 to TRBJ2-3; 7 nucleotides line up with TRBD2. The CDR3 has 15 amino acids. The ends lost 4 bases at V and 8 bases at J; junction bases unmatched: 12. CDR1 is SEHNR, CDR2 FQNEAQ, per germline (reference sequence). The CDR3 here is CASSYGLGNPGTQYF. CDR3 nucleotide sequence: TGTGCCAGCAGCTACGGACTAGGGAATCCGGGTACGCAGTATTTT.

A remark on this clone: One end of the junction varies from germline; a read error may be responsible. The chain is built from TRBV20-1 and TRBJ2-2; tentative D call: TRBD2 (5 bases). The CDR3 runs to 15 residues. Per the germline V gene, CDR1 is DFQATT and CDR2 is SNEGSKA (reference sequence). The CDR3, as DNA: TGCAGCGCTAGTTTCAGTGGAAGCGGCACCGGGGAGCTGTTTTTT. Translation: CSASFSGSGTGELFF.

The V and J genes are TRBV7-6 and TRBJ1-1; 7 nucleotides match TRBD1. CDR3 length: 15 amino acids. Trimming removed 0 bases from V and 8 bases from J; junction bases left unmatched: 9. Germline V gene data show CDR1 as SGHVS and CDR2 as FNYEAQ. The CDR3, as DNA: TGTGCCAGCAGCTTAGCTGGAGGGGGCAATAGGGAAGCTTTCTTT. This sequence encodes CASSLAGGGNREAFF.

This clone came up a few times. The DNA for the CDR3 is TGCGCCAGCAGCCTGGCAGGAAGCACTGAAGCTTTCTTT. This translates into CASSLAGSTEAFF. V is TRBV4-1 and J is TRBJ1-1; no clear D. This CDR3 region has 13 residues. Trimming left V 4 bases short and J 4 bases short, with 10 bases between. From germline, CDR1 is MGHRA and CDR2 YSYEKL.

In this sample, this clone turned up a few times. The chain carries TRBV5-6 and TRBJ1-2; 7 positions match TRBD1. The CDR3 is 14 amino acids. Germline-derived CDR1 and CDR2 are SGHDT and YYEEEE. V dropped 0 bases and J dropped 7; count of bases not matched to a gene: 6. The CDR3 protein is CASSLGRGQGGYTF. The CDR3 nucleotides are TGTGCCAGCAGCTTGGGTAGGGGGCAGGGTGGCTACACCTTC. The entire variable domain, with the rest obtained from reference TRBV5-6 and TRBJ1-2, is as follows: DAGVTQSPTHLIKTRGQQVTLRCSPKSGHDTVSWYQQALGQGPQFIFQYYEEEERQRGNFPDRFSGHQFPNYSSELNVNALLLGDSALYLCASSLGRGQGGYTFGSGTRLTVV.